These T cell receptor beta chains were read from a single sample in a study of tumor-infiltrating lymphocytes in primary liver carcinoma. TCRdb re-derived calls from the multiplex PCR reads in MiXCR, one entry per CDR3 protein. In the table there are approximately 73,000 distinct CDR3 sequences, 60% to 80% of which are singletons. Sequencing was carried out using liver tumor tissue from sampling region 4. The receptors originated from a man aged 35 to 55 with primary liver carcinoma and hepatitis B virus infection. Each CDR3 is given without its conserved first and last residue.

V gene	J gene	CDR3 protein
TRBV6-1	TRBJ2-1	ASSLRDKAYEQF
TRBV6-2/TRBV6-3	TRBJ1-6	TSSLTGYNSPLH
TRBV4-1	TRBJ2-7	VSSQGGHYEQY
TRBV7-8	TRBJ2-1	ANSLSEAYNEQF
TRBV4-2	TRBJ2-7	ASSQEGLAGGLSYEQY
TRBV6-5	TRBJ2-6	ASRAGDRSGTNVLT
TRBV4-1	TRBJ2-7	ASSQEGLAAYGQY
TRBV20-1	TRBJ2-7	SAREGPDEQY
TRBV29-1	TRBJ2-5	SFGQGLGEAQY
TRBV5-6	TRBJ1-2	AGSRQGGNSGYT
TRBV13	TRBJ2-2	ASSLYREGTGVLF
TRBV2	TRBJ2-5	ASSDHEGGEETQY
TRBV20-1	TRBJ2-7	SVELGMEQY